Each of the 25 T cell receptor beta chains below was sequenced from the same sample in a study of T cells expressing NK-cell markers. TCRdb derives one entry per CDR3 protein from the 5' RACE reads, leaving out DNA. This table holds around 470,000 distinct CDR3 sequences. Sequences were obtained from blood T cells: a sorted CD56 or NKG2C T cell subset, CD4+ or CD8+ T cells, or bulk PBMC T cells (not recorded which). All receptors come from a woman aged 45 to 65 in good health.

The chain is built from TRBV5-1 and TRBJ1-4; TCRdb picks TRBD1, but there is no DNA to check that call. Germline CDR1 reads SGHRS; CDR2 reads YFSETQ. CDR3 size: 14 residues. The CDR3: CASSLGGTGGKLFF.

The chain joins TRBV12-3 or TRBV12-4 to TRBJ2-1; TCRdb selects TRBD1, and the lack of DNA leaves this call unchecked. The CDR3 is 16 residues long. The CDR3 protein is CASSFAPGSTGGEQFF.

The CDR3: CASRTTGDGTEAFF. This sequence joins TRBV11-3 and TRBJ1-1; TCRdb designates TRBD1, a call that cannot be tested without DNA. This CDR3 comprises 14 residues. Germline V gene sequence: CDR1 SGHNT, CDR2 YENEEA.

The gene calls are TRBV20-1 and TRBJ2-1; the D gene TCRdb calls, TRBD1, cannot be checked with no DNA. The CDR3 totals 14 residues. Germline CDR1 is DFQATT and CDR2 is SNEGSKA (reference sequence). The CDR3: CSARAGGPPNEQFF.

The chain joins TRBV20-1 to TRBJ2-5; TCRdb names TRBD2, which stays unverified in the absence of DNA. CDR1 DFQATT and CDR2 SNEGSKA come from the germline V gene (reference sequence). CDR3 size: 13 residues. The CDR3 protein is CSANTGRGETQYF.

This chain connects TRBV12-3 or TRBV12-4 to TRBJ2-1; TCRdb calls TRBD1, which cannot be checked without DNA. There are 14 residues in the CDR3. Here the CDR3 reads CASSFLNRGAEQFF.

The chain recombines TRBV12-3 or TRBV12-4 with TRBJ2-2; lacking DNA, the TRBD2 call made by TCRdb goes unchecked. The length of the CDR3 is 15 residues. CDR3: CASSLGRVDTGELFF.

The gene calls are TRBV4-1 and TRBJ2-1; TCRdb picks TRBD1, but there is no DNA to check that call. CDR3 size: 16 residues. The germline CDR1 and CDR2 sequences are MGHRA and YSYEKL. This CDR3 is CASSQDGTGGYNEQFF.

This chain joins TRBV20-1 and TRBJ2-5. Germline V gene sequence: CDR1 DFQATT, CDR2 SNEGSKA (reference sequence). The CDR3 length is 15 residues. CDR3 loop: CSARSFEAPQETQYF.

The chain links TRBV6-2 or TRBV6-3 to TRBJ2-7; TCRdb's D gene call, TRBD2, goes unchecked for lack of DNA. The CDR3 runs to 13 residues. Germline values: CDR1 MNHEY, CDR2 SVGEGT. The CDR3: CASKTSGTYEQYF.

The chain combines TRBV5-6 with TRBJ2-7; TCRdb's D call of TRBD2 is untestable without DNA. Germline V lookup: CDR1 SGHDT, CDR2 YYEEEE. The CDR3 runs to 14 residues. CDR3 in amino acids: CASSFPGLSYEQYF.

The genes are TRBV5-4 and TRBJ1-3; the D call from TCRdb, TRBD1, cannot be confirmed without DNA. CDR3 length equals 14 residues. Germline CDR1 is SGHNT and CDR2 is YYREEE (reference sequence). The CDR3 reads CASSVRDFGNTIYF.

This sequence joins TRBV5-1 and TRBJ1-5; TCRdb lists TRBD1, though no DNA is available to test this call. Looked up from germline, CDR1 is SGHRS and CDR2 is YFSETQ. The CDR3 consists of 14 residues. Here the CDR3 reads CASSLGVGGQPQHF.

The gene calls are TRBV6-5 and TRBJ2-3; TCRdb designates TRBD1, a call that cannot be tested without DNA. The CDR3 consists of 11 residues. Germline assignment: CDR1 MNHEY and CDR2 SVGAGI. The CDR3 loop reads CAAARADTQYF.

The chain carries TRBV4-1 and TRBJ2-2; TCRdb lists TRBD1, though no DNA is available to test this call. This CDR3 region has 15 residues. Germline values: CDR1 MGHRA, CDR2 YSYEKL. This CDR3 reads CASSQEARFVGELFF.

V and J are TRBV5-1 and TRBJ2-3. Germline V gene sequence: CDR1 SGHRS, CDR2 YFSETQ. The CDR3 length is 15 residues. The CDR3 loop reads CASSLVLTTTDTQYF.

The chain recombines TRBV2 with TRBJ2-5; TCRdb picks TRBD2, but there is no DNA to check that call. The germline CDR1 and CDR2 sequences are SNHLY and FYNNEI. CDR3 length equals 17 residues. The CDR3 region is CASSGPGLAGLQETQYF.

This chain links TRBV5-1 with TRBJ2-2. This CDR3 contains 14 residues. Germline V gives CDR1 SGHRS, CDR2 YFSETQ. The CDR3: CASRVTPRTGELFF. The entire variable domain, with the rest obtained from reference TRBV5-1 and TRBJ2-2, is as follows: KAGVTQTPRYLIKTRGQQVTLSCSPISGHRSVSWYQQTPGQGLQFLFEYFSETQRNKGNFPGRFSGRQFSNSRSEMNVSTLELGDSALYLCASRVTPRTGELFFGEGSRLTVL.

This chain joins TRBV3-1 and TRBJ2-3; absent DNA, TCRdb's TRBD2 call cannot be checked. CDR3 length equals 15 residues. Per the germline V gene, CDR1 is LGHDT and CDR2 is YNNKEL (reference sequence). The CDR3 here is CASSSGLGREGTQYF.

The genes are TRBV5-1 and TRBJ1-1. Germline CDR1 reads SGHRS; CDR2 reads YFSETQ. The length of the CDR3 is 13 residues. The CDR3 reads CARSGGIGTEAFF.

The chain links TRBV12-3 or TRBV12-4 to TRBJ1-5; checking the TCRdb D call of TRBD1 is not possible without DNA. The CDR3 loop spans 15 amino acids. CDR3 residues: CASRGTERLDQPQHF.

CDR3 loop: CASSLVTLSSYNEQFF. This rearrangement joins TRBV7-2 to TRBJ2-1. Germline V lookup: CDR1 SGHTA, CDR2 FQGNSA. The CDR3 totals 16 residues. Full variable domain (remainder filled in from reference TRBV7-2 and TRBJ2-1): GAGVSQSPSNKVTEKGKDVELRCDPISGHTALYWYRQSLGQGLEFLIYFQGNSAPDKSGLPSDRFSAERTGGSVSTLTIQRTQQEDSAVYLCASSLVTLSSYNEQFFGPGTRLTVL.

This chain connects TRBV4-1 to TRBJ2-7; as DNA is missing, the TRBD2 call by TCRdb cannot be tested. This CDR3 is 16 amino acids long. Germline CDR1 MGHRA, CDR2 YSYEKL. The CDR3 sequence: CASSQLMEGRTYEQYF.

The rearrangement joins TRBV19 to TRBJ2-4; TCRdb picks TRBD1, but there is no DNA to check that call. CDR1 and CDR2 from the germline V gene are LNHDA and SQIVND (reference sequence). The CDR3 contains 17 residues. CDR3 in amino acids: CASSIEGGRVAKNIQYF.

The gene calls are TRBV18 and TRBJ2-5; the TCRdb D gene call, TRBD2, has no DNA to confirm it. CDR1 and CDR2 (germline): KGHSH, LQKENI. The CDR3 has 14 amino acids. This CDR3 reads CASSRTTEGETQYF.